Listed here are 16 T cell receptor beta chains from one sample, sequenced in a study of control samples from healthy donors and cancer patients. The table came from immunoSEQ multiplex PCR; TCRdb's copy has only in-frame clones and leaves some out. The sample lists about 130,000 clones, about 90% occurring once. The sample was blood. These receptors were taken from a man between 18 and 35 years old in good health.

The chain combines TRBV11-1 with TRBJ2-3; TRBD1 might be the D (5 bases). The CDR3 totals 15 residues. The V end was cut by 2 bases, the J end by 0 bases, with 9 bases between. CDR1 SGHAT and CDR2 FQDESV come from the germline V gene (reference sequence). As DNA, the CDR3 is TGTGCCAGCAGCTTAATCAGGGCTAGCACAGATACGCAGTATTTT. This codes for CASSLIRASTDTQYF. The whole variable domain, remainder taken from reference TRBV11-1 and TRBJ2-3, is EAEVAQSPRYKITEKSQAVAFWCDPISGHATLYWYRQILGQGPELLVQFQDESVVDDSQLPKDRFSAERLKGVDSTLKIQPAELGDSAMYLCASSLIRASTDTQYFGPGTRLTVL.

This clone was observed a handful of times. This chain connects TRBV4-1 to TRBJ1-6; D perhaps matches TRBD1 (5 bases). Trimming shortened V by 1 base and J by 7 bases, and 17 bases separated the two germline ends. The germline V gene encodes CDR1 MGHRA and CDR2 YSYEKL. The CDR3 is 17 residues long. The chain's CDR3 is CASSQVSGSAGNSPLHF. The DNA for the CDR3 is TGCGCCAGCAGCCAAGTTTCGGGTTCGGCAGGGAATTCACCCCTCCACTTT.

The V gene is TRBV6-1, the J gene TRBJ2-6; the D gene is possibly TRBD1 (6 bases). Per the germline V gene, CDR1 is MNHNS and CDR2 is SASEGT. The CDR3 has 19 amino acids. Trimming stripped 0 bases from V and 0 bases from J, with 15 bases between. The CDR3, as DNA: TGTGCCAGCAGTGAAGCCTCAACAGGGCTTTTCTCTGGGGCCAACGTCCTGACTTTC. Translated, it gives CASSEASTGLFSGANVLTF.

This sequence joins TRBV19 and TRBJ2-6; no firm D call. Deletions cut 8 bases from V and 0 bases from J, with 8 bases between. The CDR3 has 14 amino acids. In germline, CDR1 is LNHDA, CDR2 SQIVND (reference sequence). CDR3 coding DNA: TGTGCCAGTGGAAGGAGCTCTGGGGCCAACGTCCTGACTTTC. It is translated as CASGRSSGANVLTF.

This clone appeared a single time. The V and J genes are TRBV4-3 and TRBJ2-1; 11 bases align to TRBD2. Germline V CDR1 and CDR2: LGHNA, YSLEER. The J segment lost 7 bases and the V segment lost 1 base, leaving 9 bases of the junction unmatched. The CDR3 sequence is 17 residues long. CDR3 DNA: TGCGCCAGCAGCCAAGTAGCGAGACTAGCGGGGACTAATGAGCAGTTCTTC. Amino acid sequence: CASSQVARLAGTNEQFF.

This clone turned up a few times. The chain recombines TRBV11-1 with TRBJ2-1; 7 bases agree with TRBD2. Germline-derived CDR1 and CDR2 are SGHAT and FQDESV (reference sequence). The trim removed 1 base at V and 6 bases at J, leaving 3 bases unmatched. The CDR3 runs to 14 residues. In DNA, the CDR3 is TGTGCCAGCAGCTTAGGGCGGGAGCCCAATGAGCAGTTCTTC. Encoded protein: CASSLGREPNEQFF.

This chain joins TRBV11-2 and TRBJ2-7; 7 nucleotides match TRBD2. With V trimmed by 6 bases and J by 10 bases, 15 bases remained unmatched. In germline, CDR1 is SGHAT, CDR2 FQNNGV. The CDR3 totals 14 residues. The CDR3 protein is CASSPSSLGGYQYF. As DNA, the CDR3 is TGTGCCAGCAGTCCCTCTAGCTTGGGAGGGTATCAGTACTTC.

This chain connects TRBV4-3 to TRBJ2-1; maybe TRBD2 (5 bases). CDR1 is LGHNA and CDR2 is YSLEER in the germline V gene. This CDR3 is built from 16 residues. V lost 0 bases, J lost 2 bases, and 11 bases lay in between. CDR3 in DNA: TGCGCCAGCAGCCAAGATAAGGGCGGGCCCTACAATGAGCAGTTCTTC. Translated, it gives CASSQDKGGPYNEQFF.

The chain couples TRBV7-8 to TRBJ1-4; 10 bases agree with TRBD1. There are 15 residues in the CDR3. CDR1 and CDR2 from the germline V gene are SGHVS and FQNEAQ. Trimming cost V 5 bases and J 8 bases; bases outside gene matches: 8. In DNA form, the CDR3 reads TGTGCCAGCAGCGACAGGGGGCGCGGGGAGGAAAAACTGTTTTTT. It codes for CASSDRGRGEEKLFF.

The chain employs TRBV27 and TRBJ2-2, with 12 bases lining up with TRBD2. CDR3 size: 17 residues. V gave up 1 base and J gave up 4 bases; unmatched junction bases: 4. CDR1 MNHEY and CDR2 SMNVEV come from the germline V gene (reference sequence). The CDR3 coding sequence is TGTGCCAGCAGTTTATTTCTAGCGGGAGGGTCCACCGGGGAGCTGTTTTTT. It codes for CASSLFLAGGSTGELFF.

The chain is built from TRBV11-2 and TRBJ2-1; D may be TRBD1 or TRBD2 (5 bases each). This CDR3 region has 13 residues. The V end lost 3 bases, the J end lost 10 bases, and 13 bases lay between the germline ends. Germline V gene lookup returns CDR1 SGHAT and CDR2 FQNNGV. The CDR3 sequence is CASSLGTPREQFF. Written as DNA, the CDR3 is TGTGCCAGCAGCTTGGGGACGCCCCGCGAGCAGTTCTTC.

V gene TRBV9 combines with J gene TRBJ1-4; maybe TRBD1 (5 bases). Trimming cost V 2 bases and J 7 bases, with 15 bases left between them. CDR1 is SGDLS, CDR2 YYNGEE, per germline. This CDR3 has 15 amino acids. CDR3: CASSVDPSRGEKLFF. The CDR3 coding sequence is TGTGCCAGCAGCGTCGATCCGTCTAGGGGTGAAAAACTGTTTTTT.

The rearrangement links TRBV6-2 or TRBV6-3 to TRBJ2-1; D not certain. V was cut by 5 bases and J by 8 bases, with 13 bases left in between. The CDR3 consists of 13 residues. Germline CDR1 is MNHEY and CDR2 is SVGEGT. The CDR3 nucleotides are TGTGCCAGCAGTCTCATCTATCTCGATGAGCAGTTCTTC. Translation gives CASSLIYLDEQFF.

This clone was counted a single time. This chain links TRBV19 with TRBJ2-2; 9 bases map to TRBD1. The CDR3 spans 14 residues. V shed 7 bases and J 4 bases; nucleotides not matched to a gene: 4. Germline CDR1 and CDR2: LNHDA and SQIVND (reference sequence). CDR3 nucleotides: TGTGCCAGTACCTTGGACAGGGGCACCGGGGAGCTGTTTTTT. Translating it yields CASTLDRGTGELFF. Full variable domain (outside the CDR3, taken from reference TRBV19 and TRBJ2-2): DGGITQSPKYLFRKEGQNVTLSCEQNLNHDAMYWYRQDPGQGLRLIYYSQIVNDFQKGDIAEGYSVSREKKESFPLTVTSAQKNPTAFYLCASTLDRGTGELFFGEGSRLTVL.

This chain joins TRBV6-5 and TRBJ1-4; the match to TRBD1 covers 7 bases. V dropped 5 bases and J dropped 6; count of bases not matched to a gene: 6. The CDR3 loop spans 14 amino acids. Germline V lookup: CDR1 MNHEY, CDR2 SVGAGI. The CDR3: CASSLTGRDEKLFF. The CDR3 DNA follows: TGTGCCAGCAGTCTGACAGGGCGGGATGAAAAACTGTTTTTT.

J is TRBJ2-3 and V is TRBV7-2; 15 bases align to TRBD2. This CDR3 has 17 residues. CDR1 SGHTA and CDR2 FQGNSA come from the germline V gene. V shed 5 bases and J 1 base; nucleotides not matched to a gene: 4. CDR3 sequence reads: CASSLRTSGGGTDTQYF. The CDR3, as DNA: TGTGCCAGCAGCCTCCGGACTAGCGGGGGGGGCACAGATACGCAGTATTTT.